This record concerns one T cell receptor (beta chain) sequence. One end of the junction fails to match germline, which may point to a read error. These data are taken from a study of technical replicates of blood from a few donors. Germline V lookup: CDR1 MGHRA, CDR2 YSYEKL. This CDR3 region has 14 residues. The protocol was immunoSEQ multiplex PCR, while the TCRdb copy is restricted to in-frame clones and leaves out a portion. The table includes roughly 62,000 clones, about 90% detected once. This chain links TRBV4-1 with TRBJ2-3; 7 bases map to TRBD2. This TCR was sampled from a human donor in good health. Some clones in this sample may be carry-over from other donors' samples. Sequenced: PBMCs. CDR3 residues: CASSQVAGGGLADF. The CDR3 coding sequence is TGCGCCAGCAGCCAAGTTGCTGGCGGGGGACTCGCGGATTTT.